The present entry profiles one T cell receptor beta chain with its context. The TCR beta CDR3 regions underwent amplification from RNA transcripts. The workflow started with a first-round RT-PCR run with HTBI primers and then moved on to a second-round multiplex PCR. TCRdb reprocessed the multiplex PCR reads via MiXCR and lists one record per CDR3 protein. The sample shows 300,000 to 500,000 distinct CDR3 sequences, over 15% of them seen only once. The sample belongs to a study of Graves' ophthalmopathy and Graves' hyperthyroidism. Across the study: Prior to any treatment, peripheral blood was collected at the time of initial diagnosis.

Clinicians diagnosed using symptoms, serum thyroxine, TRAb, thyroid ultrasound and orbital computed tomography. V was trimmed by 6 bases and J by 6 bases, leaving 14 bases between them. The CDR3 spans 13 residues. Germline V gene data show CDR1 as MNHEY and CDR2 as SMNVEV (reference sequence). The clonotype originates from a woman between 18 and 29 years old with stable Graves' hyperthyroidism. Material for sequencing was peripheral blood. V is TRBV27 and J is TRBJ1-2, with D possibly matching TRBD1 (5 bases). Here the CDR3 DNA reads TGTGCCAGCAGAGGAGAGGGGCGGAATGGCTACACCTTC. It yields the protein CASRGEGRNGYTF.